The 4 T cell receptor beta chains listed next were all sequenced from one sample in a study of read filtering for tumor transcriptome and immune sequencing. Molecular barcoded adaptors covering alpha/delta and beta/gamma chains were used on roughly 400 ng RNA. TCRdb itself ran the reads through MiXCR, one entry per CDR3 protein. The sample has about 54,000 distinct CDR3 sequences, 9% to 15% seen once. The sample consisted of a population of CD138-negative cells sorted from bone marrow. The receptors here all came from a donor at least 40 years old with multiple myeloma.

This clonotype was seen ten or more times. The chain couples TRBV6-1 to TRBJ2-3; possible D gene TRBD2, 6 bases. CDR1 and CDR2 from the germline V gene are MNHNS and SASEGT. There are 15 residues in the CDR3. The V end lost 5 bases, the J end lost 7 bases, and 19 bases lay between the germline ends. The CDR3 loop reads CASSLVAVAANTQYF. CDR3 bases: TGTGCCAGCAGTCTCGTCGCGGTAGCGGCGAATACGCAGTATTTT.

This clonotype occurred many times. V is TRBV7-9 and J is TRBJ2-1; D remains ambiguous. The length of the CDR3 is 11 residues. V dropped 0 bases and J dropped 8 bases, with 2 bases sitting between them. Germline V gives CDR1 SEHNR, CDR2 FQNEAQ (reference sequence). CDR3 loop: CASSLADEQFF. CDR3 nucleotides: TGTGCCAGCAGCTTAGCGGATGAGCAGTTCTTC.

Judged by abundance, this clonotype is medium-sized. The CDR3, as DNA: TGCGCCAGCAGCCAAGATAGTACGTCTAGCGGGGGGCCGGAGCAGTTCTTC. Translation: CASSQDSTSSGGPEQFF. J is TRBJ2-1 and V is TRBV4-1, with TRBD2 matching over 11 bases. Trimming removed 0 bases from V and 10 bases from J; junction bases left unmatched: 11. Germline loops: CDR1 MGHRA, CDR2 YSYEKL. The CDR3 runs 17 residues.

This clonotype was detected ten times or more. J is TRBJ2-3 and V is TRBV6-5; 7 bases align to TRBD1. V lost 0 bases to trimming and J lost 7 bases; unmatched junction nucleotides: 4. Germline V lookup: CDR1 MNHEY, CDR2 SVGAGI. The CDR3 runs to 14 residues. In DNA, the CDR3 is TGTGCCAGCAGTTACTCCGACAGGGCAAATACGCAGTATTTT. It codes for CASSYSDRANTQYF.